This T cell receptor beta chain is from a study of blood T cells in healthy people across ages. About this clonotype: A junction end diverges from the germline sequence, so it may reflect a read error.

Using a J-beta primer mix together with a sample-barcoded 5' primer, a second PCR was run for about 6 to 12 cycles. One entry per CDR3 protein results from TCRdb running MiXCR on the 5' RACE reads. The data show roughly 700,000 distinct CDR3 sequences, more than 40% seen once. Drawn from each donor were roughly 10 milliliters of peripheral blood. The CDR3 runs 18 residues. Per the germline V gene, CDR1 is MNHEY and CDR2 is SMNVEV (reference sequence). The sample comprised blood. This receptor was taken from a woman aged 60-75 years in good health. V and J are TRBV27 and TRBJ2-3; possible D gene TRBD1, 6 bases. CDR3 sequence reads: CASSFLPQGGRDTVTQYF. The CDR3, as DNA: TGTGCCAGCAGTTTCCTTCCCCAGGGCGGAAGGGACACAGTTACGCAGTATTTT.